The 7 T cell receptor beta chains given below trace back to one sample, sequenced in a study of cytomegalovirus exposure and HLA in healthy donors. With 60 Vbeta and 13 Jbeta primers, the PCR was carried out. Method: immunoSEQ multiplex PCR; TCRdb's copy keeps in-frame clones and lacks some. The sample comprises 120,000 to 150,000 clones, roughly 82% of which are singletons, and roughly 3.2% rests with the top ten. The sample taken for sequencing was PBMCs. These TCRs come from a man aged 18 to 29 in good health and CMV-seropositive.

This chain connects TRBV28 to TRBJ2-7; D uncertain. Germline-derived CDR1 and CDR2 are MDHEN and SYDVKM. The CDR3 consists of 11 residues. Between the trimmed V and J ends, which lost 2 bases and 5 bases, there was a span of 4 bases. Written as DNA, the CDR3 is TGTGCCAGCAGTTTAGTAGACGAGCAGTACTTC. Its protein product is CASSLVDEQYF.

The chain carries TRBV11-2 and TRBJ2-7; maybe TRBD2 (6 bases). V gave up 1 base and J gave up 6 bases, with 16 bases separating them. In germline, CDR1 is SGHAT, CDR2 FQNNGV. The CDR3 runs 15 residues. The CDR3 spells CASSLGAGGAAEQYF. DNA for the CDR3: TGTGCCAGCAGCTTAGGGGCTGGCGGGGCTGCCGAGCAGTACTTC. Full variable domain (rest looked up from reference TRBV11-2 and TRBJ2-7): EAGVAQSPRYKIIEKRQSVAFWCNPISGHATLYWYQQILGQGPKLLIQFQNNGVVDDSQLPKDRFSAERLKGVDSTLKIQPAKLEDSAVYLCASSLGAGGAAEQYFGPGTRLTVT.

The chain has TRBV5-1 and TRBJ2-1; D not certain. The V gene's germline CDR1 is SGHRS and CDR2 YFSETQ. There are 14 residues in the CDR3. Trimming shortened V by 4 bases and J by 5 bases, and 13 bases separated the two germline ends. The CDR3 loop is CASSLETVNNEQFF. In DNA form, the CDR3 reads TGCGCCAGCAGCCTGGAGACTGTAAACAATGAGCAGTTCTTC.

The chain combines TRBV5-1 with TRBJ2-3, with D hard to call. This CDR3 has 15 amino acids. V was trimmed by 1 base and J by 0 bases, leaving 9 bases between them. The germline V gene encodes CDR1 SGHRS and CDR2 YFSETQ. CDR3 bases: TGCGCCAGCAGCTTGCAGCGCCCTAGCACAGATACGCAGTATTTT. The encoded protein is CASSLQRPSTDTQYF.

The rearrangement joins TRBV27 to TRBJ1-2; 8 bases align to TRBD1. Germline CDR1 MNHEY, CDR2 SMNVEV (reference sequence). The CDR3 length is 18 residues. Germline trimming cut 0 bases from V and 0 bases from J; bases unmatched to any gene: 9. The CDR3 DNA reads TGTGCCAGCAGTTTATCGTTGGGGACAGGCCGGACTAACTATGGCTACACCTTC. Its protein is CASSLSLGTGRTNYGYTF.

The J gene is TRBJ2-3, the V gene TRBV29-1; D is unresolved. V dropped 3 bases and J dropped 5 bases, with 12 bases sitting between them. CDR1 SQVTM and CDR2 ANQGSEA come from the germline V gene. This CDR3 region has 13 residues. This CDR3 reads CSVDVTSEDTQYF. The CDR3 bases are TGCAGCGTTGACGTGACTTCGGAAGATACGCAGTATTTT.

The chain recombines TRBV25-1 with TRBJ1-5, with D unresolved. The CDR3 extends over 16 amino acids. CDR1 and CDR2 (germline): MGHDK, SYGVNS. V dropped 2 bases and J dropped 6 bases, with 17 bases sitting between them. The CDR3 DNA follows: TGTGCCAGCAGTGAACTCGAGAGCAGCGACGGTCAGCCCCAGCATTTT. It encodes CASSELESSDGQPQHF. Full variable domain (remainder filled in from reference TRBV25-1 and TRBJ1-5): EADIYQTPRYLVIGTGKKITLECSQTMGHDKMYWYQQDPGMELHLIHYSYGVNSTEKGDLSSESTVSRIRTEHFPLTLESARPSHTSQYLCASSELESSDGQPQHFGDGTRLSIL.